This passage covers 18 T cell receptor beta chains from one sample sequenced in a study of early T cells in non-severe SARS-CoV-2 infection. TCRdb fed the 5' RACE reads into MiXCR, producing one record per CDR3 protein. This sample has some 100,000 distinct CDR3 sequences, with about 15% found just once. Sample: whole blood. Source of these receptors: an adult who was a healthcare worker with PCR-confirmed SARS-CoV-2 infection or an uninfected control (not recorded which).

The chain employs TRBV5-5 and TRBJ1-2; D is undetermined. The V end lost 0 bases, the J end lost 8 bases, and 14 bases lay between the germline ends. CDR3 size: 14 residues. CDR1 is SGHKS, CDR2 YYEKEE, per germline (reference sequence). CDR3 nucleotide sequence: TGTGCCAGCAGCTTGGGCGGCATTGACACGGGCTACACCTTC. It yields the protein CASSLGGIDTGYTF.

The chain is built from TRBV7-2 and TRBJ2-7; no clear D gene. CDR1 and CDR2 from the germline V gene are SGHTA and FQGNSA. This CDR3 has 13 residues. Trimming left V 1 base short and J 9 bases short, with 13 bases between. The DNA of the CDR3 is TGTGCCAGCAGCTTAGAGGGCCCTACGGCGCAGTACGTC. Its protein product is CASSLEGPTAQYV.

This clonotype was seen more than once but under ten times. The V call is TRBV7-3, the J call TRBJ2-1, with 15 bases aligning to TRBD2. This CDR3 is 18 amino acids long. Germline V gives CDR1 SGHTA, CDR2 FQGTGA. J gave up 12 bases and V 5 bases, and 17 bases lay outside the gene matches. The DNA for the CDR3 is TGTGCCAGCAGCCCCCAACCCCTCGGACTAGCGGGGGGGGGTCGGCAGTTCTTC. Its protein is CASSPQPLGLAGGGRQFF.

There are a few counts of this clonotype. The chain recombines TRBV7-3 with TRBJ2-5, with 7 bases lining up with TRBD1. From germline, CDR1 is SGHTA and CDR2 FQGTGA. V was pared by 2 bases and J by 6 bases, with 3 bases of the junction left unmatched. This CDR3 has 13 amino acids. The CDR3 here is CASSLLRGKTQYF. DNA for the CDR3: TGTGCCAGCAGCTTACTCAGGGGGAAGACCCAGTACTTC.

V usage is TRBV7-2 and J usage is TRBJ2-1, with 10 bases that match TRBD2. Trimming at V came to 4 bases and at J to 9 bases, leaving 3 bases not matched to a gene. In germline, CDR1 is SGHTA, CDR2 FQGNSA. This CDR3 has 13 amino acids. CDR3 sequence: CASSSGTSAEQFF. CDR3 DNA: TGTGCCAGCAGCTCCGGGACTAGCGCTGAGCAGTTCTTC.

This clonotype has a handful of counts. This rearrangement joins TRBV15 to TRBJ2-3, with D possibly being TRBD1 (6 bases). There are 16 residues in the CDR3. V lost 4 bases and J 2 bases, leaving 16 bases between the germline ends. Per germline, CDR1 LNHNV and CDR2 YYDKDF (reference sequence). In nucleotides, the CDR3 is TGTGCCACCAGCAAGCTCGAGACAGGCATCACAGATACGCAGTATTTT. This encodes CATSKLETGITDTQYF.

J is TRBJ2-3 and V is TRBV12-3 or TRBV12-4; TRBD1 aligns across 7 bases. There are 16 residues in the CDR3. The trim removed 1 base at V and 0 bases at J, leaving 4 bases unmatched. The CDR3 nucleotides read TGTGCCAGCAGTTTAGAGAGGGGGCCTAGCACAGATACGCAGTATTTT. Its translation: CASSLERGPSTDTQYF.

In this sample, this clonotype turned up a few times. The chain employs TRBV7-3 and TRBJ2-1; D not certain. Trimming removed 1 base from V and 6 bases from J, with 10 bases in between. CDR3 length: 14 amino acids. Germline V CDR1 and CDR2: SGHTA, FQGTGA. The CDR3 is CASSLNRQVNEQFF. CDR3 coding DNA: TGTGCCAGCAGCTTAAATCGGCAGGTCAATGAGCAGTTCTTC. Variable domain in full (rest from reference TRBV7-3 and TRBJ2-1): GAGVSQTPSNKVTEKGKYVELRCDPISGHTALYWYRQSLGQGPEFLIYFQGTGAADDSGLPNDRFFAVRPEGSVSTLKIQRTERGDSAVYLCASSLNRQVNEQFFGPGTRLTVL.

This clonotype has a handful of counts. The chain recombines TRBV5-1 with TRBJ1-4, with D unclear. Germline CDR1 reads SGHRS; CDR2 reads YFSETQ. Trimming pared 4 bases from V and 6 bases from J, leaving 13 bases between. This CDR3 has 14 amino acids. The CDR3 region has the DNA TGCGCCAGCAGCCCCGAGATGGCGGATGAAAAACTGTTTTTT. The encoded protein is CASSPEMADEKLFF.

This chain joins TRBV6-5 and TRBJ2-3, with 10 positions matching TRBD2. J lost 3 bases, V lost 6 bases, and 6 bases had no gene match. CDR3 length: 15 residues. Germline V gives CDR1 MNHEY, CDR2 SVGAGI. CDR3 sequence: CASSPGLAETDTQYF. CDR3 bases: TGTGCCAGCAGCCCCGGACTAGCGGAAACAGATACGCAGTATTTT.

The chain combines TRBV3-1 with TRBJ1-5; tentative D call: TRBD1 (5 bases). The CDR3 is 12 amino acids. Germline CDR1 is LGHDT and CDR2 is YNNKEL (reference sequence). The germline V and J ends were trimmed by 4 bases and 9 bases, with 10 bases remaining between them. The CDR3 sequence is CASSPGRGPQHF. The CDR3 region has the DNA TGTGCCAGCAGCCCAGGGAGGGGGCCCCAGCATTTT.

This clonotype has more than one count but fewer than ten. This chain links TRBV28 with TRBJ2-3, with D tentatively TRBD1 (5 bases). This CDR3 comprises 15 residues. V dropped 4 bases and J dropped 5 bases, with 16 bases sitting between them. Germline assignment: CDR1 MDHEN and CDR2 SYDVKM. The CDR3 DNA follows: TGTGCCAGCAGTTCCTACTTCAGGGTGGTAGATACGCAGTATTTT. It translates to CASSSYFRVVDTQYF.

This clonotype has a handful of counts. V usage is TRBV19 and J usage is TRBJ1-5, with 7 bases lining up with TRBD1. Looked up from germline, CDR1 is LNHDA and CDR2 is SQIVND (reference sequence). V shed 6 bases and J 9 bases; nucleotides not matched to a gene: 8. The CDR3 length is 13 residues. Here the CDR3 DNA reads TGTGCCAGTAGCTACAGGGGTGTTGGGCCCCAGCATTTT. This encodes CASSYRGVGPQHF.

This clonotype was counted many times. The final CDR3 position lacks the conserved phenylalanine or tryptophan, pointing to a likely read error. The limits of the CDR3 on the DNA are not certain, so only TCRdb's listed CDR3 is given. The V call is TRBV21-1, the J call TRBJ1-1. TRBV21-1 is designated a pseudogene. The CDR3 region is 14 residues in length, termini included. The CDR3 region is CASSKGPMNTEAFV.

The J gene is TRBJ2-2, the V gene TRBV2; a weak D match, TRBD1 (6 bases). Trimming pared 5 bases from V and 1 base from J, leaving 11 bases between. Germline V gives CDR1 SNHLY, CDR2 FYNNEI. The CDR3 is 15 amino acids. This CDR3 reads CASSQIQGNTGELFF. CDR3 DNA: TGTGCCAGCAGTCAGATACAGGGGAACACCGGGGAGCTGTTTTTT.

The V and J genes are TRBV30 and TRBJ1-1; D gene uncertain. CDR1 GTSNPN and CDR2 SVGIG come from the germline V gene (reference sequence). CDR3 length equals 13 residues. V lost 5 bases to trimming and J lost 2 bases, with 12 bases between them. The DNA for the CDR3 is TGTGCCTGGGACAATGGGGTAAACACTGAAGCTTTCTTT. It encodes CAWDNGVNTEAFF.

Turning to this clonotype: A much larger clone sits a single nucleotide away, making a read error possible. The J gene is TRBJ2-2, the V gene TRBV2; the D is unclear. The V gene lost 6 bases and the J gene lost 5 bases, with 4 bases spanning the gap. This CDR3 has 11 amino acids. CDR1 is SNHLY, CDR2 FYNNEI, per germline. The CDR3 protein is CASSKTGELFF. The DNA for the CDR3 is TGTGCCAGCAGCAAAACCGGGGAGCTGTTTTTT.

This clonotype was counted between two and nine times. CDR3 DNA: TGTGCCAGCAGTCCGGACAGGGGGCTGCGTGGCTACACCTTC. Amino acid sequence: CASSPDRGLRGYTF. The chain links TRBV7-2 to TRBJ1-2, with 11 bases matching TRBD1. The CDR3 spans 14 residues. CDR1 and CDR2 (germline): SGHTA, FQGNSA. V was clipped by 6 bases and J by 7 bases; unmatched bases: 7.